In this sample, the clone carrying this T cell receptor beta chain turned up once. The sample belongs to a study of blood T cell repertoires in COVID-19. This CDR3 comprises 16 residues. Germline loops: CDR1 LNHDA, CDR2 SQIVND (reference sequence). V gave up 5 bases and J gave up 7 bases; unmatched junction bases: 12. As processed by the authors: Estimation of nucleated cell counts relied on the amplification of reference gene primers. Sequencing was performed with immunoSEQ multiplex PCR; in TCRdb, only in-frame clones are kept and a portion is missing. The DNA was the basis for D and trimming; V, J and clone size are from that table. The sample has some 200,000 clones; around 73% are singletons.

The source of this sequence is a woman in her forties or fifties who had recovered from COVID-19. This chain links TRBV19 with TRBJ1-5; 9 bases line up with TRBD1. The specimen sequenced was PBMCs or T cells enriched from blood (not recorded which). CDR3 bases: TGTGCCAGTAGTTGGCAGGGACAGGGCAGCGACCAGCCCCAGCATTTT. Protein: CASSWQGQGSDQPQHF.